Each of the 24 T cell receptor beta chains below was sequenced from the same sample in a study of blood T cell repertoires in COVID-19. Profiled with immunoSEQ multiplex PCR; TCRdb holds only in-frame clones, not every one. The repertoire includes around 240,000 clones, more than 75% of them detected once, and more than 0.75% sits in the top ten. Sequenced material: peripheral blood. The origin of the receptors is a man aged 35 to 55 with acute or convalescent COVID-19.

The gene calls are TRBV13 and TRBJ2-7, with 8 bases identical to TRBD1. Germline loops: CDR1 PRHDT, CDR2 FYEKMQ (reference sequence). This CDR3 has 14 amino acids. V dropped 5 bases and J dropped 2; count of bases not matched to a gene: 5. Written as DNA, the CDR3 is TGTGCCAGCAGCCGCGGACAGGGCACCTACGAGCAGTACTTC. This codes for CASSRGQGTYEQYF.

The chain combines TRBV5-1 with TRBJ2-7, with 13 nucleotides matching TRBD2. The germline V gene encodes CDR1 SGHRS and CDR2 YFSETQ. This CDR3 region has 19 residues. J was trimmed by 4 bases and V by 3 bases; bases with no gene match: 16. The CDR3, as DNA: TGCGCCAGCAGCTCAAGAGGTGGACTAGCGGGGGCTGGTGCTTACGAGCAGTACTTC. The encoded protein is CASSSRGGLAGAGAYEQYF.

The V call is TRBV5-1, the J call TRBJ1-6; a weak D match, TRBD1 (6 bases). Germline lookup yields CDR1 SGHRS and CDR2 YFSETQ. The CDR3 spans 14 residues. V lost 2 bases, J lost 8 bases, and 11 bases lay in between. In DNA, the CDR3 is TGCGCCAGCAGCTTTACAGGGAGCGATTCACCCCTCCACTTT. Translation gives CASSFTGSDSPLHF.

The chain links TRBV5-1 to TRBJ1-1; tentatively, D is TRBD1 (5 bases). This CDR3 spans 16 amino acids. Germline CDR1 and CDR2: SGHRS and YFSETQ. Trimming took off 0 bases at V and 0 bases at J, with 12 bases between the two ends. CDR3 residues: CASSLGQGSVNTEAFF. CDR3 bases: TGCGCCAGCAGCTTGGGGCAGGGATCGGTGAACACTGAAGCTTTCTTT.

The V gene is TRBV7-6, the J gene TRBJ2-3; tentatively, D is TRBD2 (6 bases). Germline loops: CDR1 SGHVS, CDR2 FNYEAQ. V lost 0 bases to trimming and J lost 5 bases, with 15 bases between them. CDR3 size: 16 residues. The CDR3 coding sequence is TGTGCCAGCAGCTTAGCGGTCGCTAGCGTAGGAGATACGCAGTATTTT. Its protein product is CASSLAVASVGDTQYF.

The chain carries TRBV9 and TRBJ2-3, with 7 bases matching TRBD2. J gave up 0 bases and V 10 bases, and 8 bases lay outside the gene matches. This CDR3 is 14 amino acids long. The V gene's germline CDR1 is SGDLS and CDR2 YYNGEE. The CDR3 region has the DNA TGTGCCGTAGGTCGCGGGGGAAGCACAGATACGCAGTATTTT. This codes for CAVGRGGSTDTQYF.

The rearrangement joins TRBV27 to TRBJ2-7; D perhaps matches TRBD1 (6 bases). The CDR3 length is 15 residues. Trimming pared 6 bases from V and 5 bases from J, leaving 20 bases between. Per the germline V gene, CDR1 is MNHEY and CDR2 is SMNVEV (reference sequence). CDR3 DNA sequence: TGTGCCAGCAGCCCGGCCCGGGACATTCCCCACGAGCAGTACTTC. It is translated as CASSPARDIPHEQYF.

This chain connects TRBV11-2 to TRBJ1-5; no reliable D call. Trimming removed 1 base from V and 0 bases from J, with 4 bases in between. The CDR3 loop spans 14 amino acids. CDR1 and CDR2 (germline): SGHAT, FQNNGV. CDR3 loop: CASSLGGSNQPQHF. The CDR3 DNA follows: TGTGCCAGCAGCTTAGGAGGTAGCAATCAGCCCCAGCATTTT.

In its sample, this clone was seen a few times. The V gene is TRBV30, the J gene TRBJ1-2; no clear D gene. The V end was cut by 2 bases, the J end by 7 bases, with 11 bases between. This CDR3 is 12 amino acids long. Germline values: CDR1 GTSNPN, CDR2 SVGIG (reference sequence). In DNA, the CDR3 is TGTGCCTGGAGTCGGCAGGCCGGTGGCTACACCTTC. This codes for CAWSRQAGGYTF.

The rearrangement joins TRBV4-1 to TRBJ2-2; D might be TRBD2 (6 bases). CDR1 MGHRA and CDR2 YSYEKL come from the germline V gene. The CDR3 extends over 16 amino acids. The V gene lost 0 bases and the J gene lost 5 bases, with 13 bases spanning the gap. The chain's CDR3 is CASSQEGRRETGELFF. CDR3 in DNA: TGCGCCAGCAGCCAAGAGGGCAGGAGGGAAACCGGGGAGCTGTTTTTT.

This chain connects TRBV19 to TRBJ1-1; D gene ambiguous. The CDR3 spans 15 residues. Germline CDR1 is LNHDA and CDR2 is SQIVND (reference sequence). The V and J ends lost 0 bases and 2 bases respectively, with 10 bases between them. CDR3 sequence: CASSIDQEGNTEAFF. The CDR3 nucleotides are TGTGCCAGTAGTATAGATCAGGAGGGAAACACTGAAGCTTTCTTT.

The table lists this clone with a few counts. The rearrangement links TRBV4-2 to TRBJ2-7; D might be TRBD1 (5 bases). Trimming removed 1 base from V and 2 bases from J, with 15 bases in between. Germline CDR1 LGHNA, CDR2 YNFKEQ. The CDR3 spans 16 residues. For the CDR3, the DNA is TGTGCCAGCAGCCAAGGGCCAGGGCTTACTACCTACGAGCAGTACTTC. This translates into CASSQGPGLTTYEQYF.

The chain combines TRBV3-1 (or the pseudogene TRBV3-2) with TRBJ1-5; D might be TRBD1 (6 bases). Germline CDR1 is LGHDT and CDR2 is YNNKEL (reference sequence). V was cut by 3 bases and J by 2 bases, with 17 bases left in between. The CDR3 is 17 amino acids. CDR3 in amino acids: CASSQMTGGGGNQPQHF. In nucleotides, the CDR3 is TGTGCCAGCAGCCAGATGACAGGAGGTGGGGGCAATCAGCCCCAGCATTTT.

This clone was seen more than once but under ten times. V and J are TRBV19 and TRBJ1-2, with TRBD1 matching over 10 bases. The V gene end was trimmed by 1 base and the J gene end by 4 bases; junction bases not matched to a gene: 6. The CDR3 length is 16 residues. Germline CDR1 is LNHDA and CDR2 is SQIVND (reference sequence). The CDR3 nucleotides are TGTGCCAGTAGTATAGCCGGACAGGGGGGGGTCTATGGCTACACCTTC. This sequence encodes CASSIAGQGGVYGYTF. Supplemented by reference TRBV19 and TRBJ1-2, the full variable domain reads DGGITQSPKYLFRKEGQNVTLSCEQNLNHDAMYWYRQDPGQGLRLIYYSQIVNDFQKGDIAEGYSVSREKKESFPLTVTSAQKNPTAFYLCASSIAGQGGVYGYTFGSGTRLTVV.

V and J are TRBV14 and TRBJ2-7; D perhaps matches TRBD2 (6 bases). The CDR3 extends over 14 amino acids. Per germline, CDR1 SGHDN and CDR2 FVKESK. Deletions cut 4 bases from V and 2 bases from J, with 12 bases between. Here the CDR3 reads CASSPGLGTYEQYF. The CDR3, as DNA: TGTGCCAGCAGCCCGGGACTCGGTACCTACGAGCAGTACTTC.

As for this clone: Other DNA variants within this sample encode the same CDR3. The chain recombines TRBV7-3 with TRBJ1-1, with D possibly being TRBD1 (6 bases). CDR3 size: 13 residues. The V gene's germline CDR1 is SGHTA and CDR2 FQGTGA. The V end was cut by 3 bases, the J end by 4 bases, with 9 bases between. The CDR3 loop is CASSLTGSTEAFF. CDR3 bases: TGTGCCAGCAGCTTGACAGGTTCCACTGAAGCTTTCTTT.

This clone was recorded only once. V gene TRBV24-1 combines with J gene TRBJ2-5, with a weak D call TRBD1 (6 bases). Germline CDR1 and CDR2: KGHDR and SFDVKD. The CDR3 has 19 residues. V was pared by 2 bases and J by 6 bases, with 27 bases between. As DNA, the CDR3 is TGTGCCACCAGTGATTGCCCGCGCCTAAGGGGGTGGGAAGTGAAGACCCAGTACTTC. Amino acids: CATSDCPRLRGWEVKTQYF.

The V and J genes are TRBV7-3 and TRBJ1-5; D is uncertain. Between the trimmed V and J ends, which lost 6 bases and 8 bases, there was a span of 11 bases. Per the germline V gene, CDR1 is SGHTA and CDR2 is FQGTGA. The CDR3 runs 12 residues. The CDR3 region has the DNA TGTGCCAGCAGTCTCCTCTTTGAGCCCCAGCATTTT. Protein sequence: CASSLLFEPQHF.

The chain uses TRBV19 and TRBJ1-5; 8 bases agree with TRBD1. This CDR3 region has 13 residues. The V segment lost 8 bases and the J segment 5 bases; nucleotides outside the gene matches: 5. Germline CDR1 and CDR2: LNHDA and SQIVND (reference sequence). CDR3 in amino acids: CASGGTGYQPQHF. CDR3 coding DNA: TGTGCCAGTGGAGGGACAGGATATCAGCCCCAGCATTTT.

The CDR3 DNA reads TGTGCCAGTAGTATTAGGTGGGGGGCCTACGAGCAGTACTTC. It yields the protein CASSIRWGAYEQYF. The chain couples TRBV19 to TRBJ2-7; tentative D call: TRBD2 (6 bases). V was pared by 3 bases and J by 2 bases, with 11 bases between. Germline loops: CDR1 LNHDA, CDR2 SQIVND (reference sequence). This CDR3 has 14 residues.

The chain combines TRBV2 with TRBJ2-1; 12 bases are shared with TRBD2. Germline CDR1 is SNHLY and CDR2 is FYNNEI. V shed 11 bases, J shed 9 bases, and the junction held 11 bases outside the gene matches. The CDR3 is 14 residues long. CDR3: CAGGTPGLAGEQFF. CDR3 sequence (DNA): TGTGCCGGCGGAACACCGGGACTAGCGGGTGAGCAGTTCTTC.

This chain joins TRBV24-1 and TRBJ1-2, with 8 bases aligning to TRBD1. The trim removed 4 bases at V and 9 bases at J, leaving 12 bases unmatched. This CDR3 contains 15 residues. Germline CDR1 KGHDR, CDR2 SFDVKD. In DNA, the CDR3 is TGTGCCACCAGTGACTCCCGACAGGGGCTTATGAGCTACACCTTC. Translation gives CATSDSRQGLMSYTF.

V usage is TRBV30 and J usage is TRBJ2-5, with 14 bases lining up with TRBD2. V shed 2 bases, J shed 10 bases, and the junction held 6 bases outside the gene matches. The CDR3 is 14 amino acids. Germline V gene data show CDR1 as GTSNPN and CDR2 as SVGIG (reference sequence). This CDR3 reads CAWSRTSGGRDQYF. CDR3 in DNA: TGTGCCTGGAGTCGGACTAGCGGGGGGAGGGACCAGTACTTC.

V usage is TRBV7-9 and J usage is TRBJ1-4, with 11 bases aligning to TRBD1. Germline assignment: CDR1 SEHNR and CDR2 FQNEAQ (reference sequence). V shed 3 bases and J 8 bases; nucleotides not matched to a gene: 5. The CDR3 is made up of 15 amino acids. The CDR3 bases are TGTGCCAGCAGCTTTTCCGGGACAGGGGGGGAAAAACTGTTTTTT. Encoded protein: CASSFSGTGGEKLFF.